This T cell receptor beta chain was captured in a study of blood T cell repertoires in COVID-19. Under the authors' procedure: Reference gene primers were amplified, and this amplification served to estimate nucleated cell counts. Libraries were prepared by immunoSEQ multiplex PCR; TCRdb keeps only in-frame clonotypes and omits some of them. Clone size and V and J calls were adopted from that table, with D and trimming inferred from the DNA. The sample consists of fewer than 15,000 clones, about 76% of them appearing once. Sequencing was carried out using peripheral blood. The origin of this receptor is a woman older than 75 with acute or convalescent COVID-19.

The CDR3 loop reads CASSQGLAGNTGELFF. The CDR3 bases are TGTGCCAGCAGCCAAGGACTAGCGGGGAACACCGGGGAGCTGTTTTTT. This chain uses TRBV4-2 with TRBJ2-2, with 10 bases lining up with TRBD2. This CDR3 has 16 residues. With 1 base clipped from V and 1 base from J, the junction kept 0 bases outside the gene matches. Looked up from germline, CDR1 is LGHNA and CDR2 is YNFKEQ.